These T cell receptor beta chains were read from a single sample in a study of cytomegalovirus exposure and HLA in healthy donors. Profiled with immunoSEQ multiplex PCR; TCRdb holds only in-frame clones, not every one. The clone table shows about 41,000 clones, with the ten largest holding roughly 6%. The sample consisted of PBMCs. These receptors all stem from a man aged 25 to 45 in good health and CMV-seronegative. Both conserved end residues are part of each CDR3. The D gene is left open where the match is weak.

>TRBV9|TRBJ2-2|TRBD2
CASSVVLGTRSTGELFF
TGTGCCAGCAGCGTAGTATTAGGGACTAGGAGCACCGGGGAGCTGTTTTTT
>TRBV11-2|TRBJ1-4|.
CASGEGGANEKLFF
TGTGCCAGCGGCGAAGGGGGAGCTAATGAAAAACTGTTTTTT
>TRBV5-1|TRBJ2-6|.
CASSWDGPTGSGANVLTF
TGCGCCAGCAGCTGGGATGGGCCTACAGGGAGTGGGGCCAACGTCCTGACTTTC
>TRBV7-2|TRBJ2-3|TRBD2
CASSPLAGARTDTQYF
TGTGCCAGCAGCCCACTAGCGGGGGCCCGCACAGATACGCAGTATTTT
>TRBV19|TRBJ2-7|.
CASSGQGWYEQYF
TGTGCCAGTAGTGGTCAGGGATGGTACGAGCAGTACTTC
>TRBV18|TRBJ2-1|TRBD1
CASSPGQGAHNEQFF
TGTGCCAGCTCACCAGGACAGGGGGCACACAATGAGCAGTTCTTC
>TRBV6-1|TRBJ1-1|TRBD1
CASRGQGLNTEAFF
TGTGCCAGCAGGGGACAGGGGTTGAACACTGAAGCTTTCTTT
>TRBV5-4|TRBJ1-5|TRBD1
CASHDRVGSKGDQPQHF
TGTGCCAGCCATGACAGGGTAGGATCCAAGGGGGATCAGCCCCAGCATTTT
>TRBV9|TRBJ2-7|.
CASSVDQGSYEQYF
TGTGCCAGCAGCGTAGACCAGGGGAGTTACGAGCAGTACTTC
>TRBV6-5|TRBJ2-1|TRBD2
CASSYATSTYEQFF
TGTGCCAGCAGTTATGCGACTAGCACCTATGAGCAGTTCTTC
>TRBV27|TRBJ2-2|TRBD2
CASSSGTSGAGELFF
TGTGCCAGCAGTTCCGGGACTAGCGGGGCCGGGGAGCTGTTTTTT
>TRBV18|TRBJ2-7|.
CASSRTHGSYEQYF
TGTGCCAGCTCACGAACACACGGGTCCTACGAGCAGTACTTC
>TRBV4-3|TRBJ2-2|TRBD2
CASSPRAGGQFANTGELFF
TGCGCCAGCAGCCCTAGAGCGGGGGGACAGTTCGCGAACACCGGGGAGCTGTTTTTT
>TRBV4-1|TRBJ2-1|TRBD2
CASSQDAAGVRNEQFF
TGCGCCAGCAGCCAAGATGCCGCGGGAGTTCGTAATGAGCAGTTCTTC
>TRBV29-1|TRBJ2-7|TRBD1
CSVEGSRGPEQYF
TGCAGCGTCGAAGGGTCCAGGGGGCCCGAGCAGTACTTC
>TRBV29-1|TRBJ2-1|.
CSVESSPDNREFF
TGCAGCGTTGAATCCAGTCCTGATAATCGGGAGTTCTTC
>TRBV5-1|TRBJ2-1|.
CASSFRERHNNEQFF
TGCGCCAGCAGCTTCCGGGAAAGACACAACAATGAGCAGTTCTTC
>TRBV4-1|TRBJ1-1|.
CASSQPGLPNTEAFF
TGCGCCAGCAGCCAGCCGGGACTCCCGAACACTGAAGCTTTCTTT
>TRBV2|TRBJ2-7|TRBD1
CARRDRYEQYF
TGTGCCAGAAGGGACAGATACGAGCAGTACTTC
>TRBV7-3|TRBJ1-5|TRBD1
CASSFLGGGSSNQPQHF
TGTGCCAGCAGCTTCTTAGGGGGCGGCTCTAGCAATCAGCCCCAGCATTTT
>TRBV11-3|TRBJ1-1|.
CASSGEGNTEAFF
TGTGCCAGCAGCGGGGAGGGGAACACTGAAGCTTTCTTT
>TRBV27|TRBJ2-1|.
CASSPGNSYNEQFF
TGTGCCAGCAGCCCGGGAAACTCCTACAATGAGCAGTTCTTC
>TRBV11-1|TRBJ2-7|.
CASSPRPGPYEQYF
TGTGCCAGCAGTCCCCGACCGGGTCCCTACGAGCAGTACTTC
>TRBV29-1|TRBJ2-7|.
CSVGVPGQSNYEQYF
TGCAGCGTGGGGGTTCCCGGACAGAGCAACTACGAGCAGTACTTC
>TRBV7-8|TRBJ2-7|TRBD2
CASSSPGLRSAYEQYF
TGTGCCAGCAGCTCCCCGGGACTAAGGTCGGCCTACGAGCAGTACTTC
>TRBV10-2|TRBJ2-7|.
CASSTSGLSGEQYF
TGCGCCAGCAGTACCTCGGGACTTTCGGGGGAGCAGTACTTC
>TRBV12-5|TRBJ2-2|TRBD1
CASGLVGQGPTGELFF
TGTGCTAGTGGTTTGGTGGGACAGGGCCCCACCGGGGAGCTGTTTTTT
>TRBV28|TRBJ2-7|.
CASSQGGYRPYF
TGTGCCAGCAGCCAAGGAGGGTATCGACCGTACTTC
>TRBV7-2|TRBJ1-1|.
CASSRVGGGNTEAFF
TGTGCCAGCAGCCGAGTTGGGGGAGGAAACACTGAAGCTTTCTTT
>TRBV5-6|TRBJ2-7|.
CASSGLGEIHLSSYEQYF
TGTGCCAGCAGCGGTCTTGGAGAAATTCATTTAAGCTCCTACGAGCAGTACTTC
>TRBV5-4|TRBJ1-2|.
CASSLQGYGYTF
TGTGCCAGCAGTTTGCAGGGGTATGGCTACACCTTC
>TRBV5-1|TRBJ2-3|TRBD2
CASGGGSFVDTQYF
TGCGCCAGCGGGGGGGGATCCTTCGTAGATACGCAGTATTTT
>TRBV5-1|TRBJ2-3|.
CARTSTDTQYF
TGCGCCAGAACTAGCACAGATACGCAGTATTTT
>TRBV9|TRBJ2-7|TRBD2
CASSAGLAEAYEQYF
TGTGCCAGCAGCGCGGGACTAGCGGAGGCCTACGAGCAGTACTTC
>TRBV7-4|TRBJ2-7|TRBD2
CASSLGLAGGRSYEQYF
TGTGCCAGCAGCTTAGGCCTAGCGGGGGGGCGATCCTACGAGCAGTACTTC
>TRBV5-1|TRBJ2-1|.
CASSSTGTSTYNEQFF
TGCGCCAGCAGCTCGACCGGGACTTCAACCTACAATGAGCAGTTCTTC
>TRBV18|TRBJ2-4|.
CASSPTPRSKNIQYF
TGTGCCAGCTCACCCACTCCGAGATCCAAAAACATTCAGTACTTC
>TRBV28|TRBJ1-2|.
CASSENEYGYTF
TGTGCCAGCAGCGAGAACGAGTATGGCTACACCTTC
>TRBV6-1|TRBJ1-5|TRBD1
CASREPRQGNQPQHF
TGTGCCAGCAGGGAACCAAGACAGGGGAATCAGCCCCAGCATTTT
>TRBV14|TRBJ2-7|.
CASSTLRYGNYEQYF
TGTGCCAGCAGCACCTTGAGATACGGTAACTACGAGCAGTACTTC